The T cell receptor (beta chain) under discussion was sequenced for a study of T-cell memory formation after mild COVID-19 (dated by TCRdb to the early 2020s). As for the study more broadly: TCR sequence clusters from the two donors were largely donor specific. In two donors, T-cell clones that expanded and contracted after mild COVID-19 were followed by sequencing TCRalpha and TCRbeta repertoires longitudinally. The cohort was made up of two young adult volunteers, one female and one male, who were previously healthy. Overall study outcomes, separate from this receptor: Some responding clones were detected in pre-infection memory, suggesting pre-existing cross-reactive memory T cells joined the SARS-CoV-2 response. SARS-CoV-2 specificity was not confirmed for the second-wave clones peaking on day 37. The study included only a couple of mild cases, and larger cohorts that include severe cases with pre-infection samples were judged to be necessary. Contracting CD4+ clones were found mainly in CM and EM memory subsets, while CD8+ clones were enriched in EMRA. Clones that contracted from day 15 to 85 showed balanced CD4/CD8 phenotypes, whereas a second wave of clones that expanded from day 15 to 37 leaned towards CD4+.

Sequencing relied on an Illumina NovaSeq 6000. TCRalpha and TCRbeta cDNA libraries were constructed by 5'RACE with constant-segment primers, with sample barcodes and unique molecular identifiers being introduced. Trizol reagent was used to extract RNA from every sample. The libraries were amplified in two PCR steps, and the second step added a second sample barcode and Illumina TruSeq adapters. Libraries were sequenced on an Illumina NovaSeq with 2 x 150 bp paired-end reads. In the authors' own workflow: The reads were demultiplexed and collapsed into UMI-guided consensus sequences using migec v1.2.7. Using mixcr v2.1.11, the UMI consensuses were aligned to TRA and TRB V and J templates and assembled into clonotypes. Clonotypes were classified as expanded or contracted when called significant by both edgeR and NoisET, with noise models trained on biological replicates. For edgeR calls, a false discovery rate-adjusted p below 0.01 and a log2 fold-change threshold of 1 were applied. As an exploratory analysis of dynamics, max-normalized trajectories of the 1000 most abundant clonotypes were examined with PCA combined with hierarchical clustering. The CD4 or CD8 phenotype of responding clones was assigned using the separately sequenced CD4+ and CD8+ repertoires. TCRdb reran the public reads through fastp at Q25 and MiXCR, keeping productive beta chains. Rows are unified per CDR3 protein, each entry keeping the most common DNA and genes. The V and J calls were not made by the authors but by TCRdb's processing. The sample table lists about 390,000 distinct CDR3 sequences, 16% of them with a count of one. The top ten clonotypes cover about a fifth of the sample.

A note on this clonotype: Its antigen specificity is not known. There are no base qualities to consult, and no much larger clone falls within one base.

Ficoll-Paque density gradient centrifugation was used to isolate PBMCs. V loses 2 bases, J loses 4 bases, and the germline ends lie 12 bases apart. The CDR3 goes from the cysteine to the phenylalanine over 14 residues. The retained sequence is limited to the CDR3, 42 bases, with the frame set at the first base. The germline V gene yields SGDLS for CDR1 and YYNGEE for CDR2. What was sequenced was PBMCs or a T cell subset sorted from them (not recorded which). The rearranged chain carries TRBV9 and TRBJ2-5; a weak D assignment points to TRBD2 (7 bases agree). This sequence originates from a man younger than 35 who had mild COVID-19 (a few samples of this study predate the infection). The sample titles of this study are shuffled in the database, so cell type and time point are left out; the donor was told from shared clones. The CDR3 sequence is CASSVSGEGETQYF. The DNA sequence is as follows: TGTGCCAGCAGCGTCTCAGGGGAGGGAGAGACCCAGTACTTC.